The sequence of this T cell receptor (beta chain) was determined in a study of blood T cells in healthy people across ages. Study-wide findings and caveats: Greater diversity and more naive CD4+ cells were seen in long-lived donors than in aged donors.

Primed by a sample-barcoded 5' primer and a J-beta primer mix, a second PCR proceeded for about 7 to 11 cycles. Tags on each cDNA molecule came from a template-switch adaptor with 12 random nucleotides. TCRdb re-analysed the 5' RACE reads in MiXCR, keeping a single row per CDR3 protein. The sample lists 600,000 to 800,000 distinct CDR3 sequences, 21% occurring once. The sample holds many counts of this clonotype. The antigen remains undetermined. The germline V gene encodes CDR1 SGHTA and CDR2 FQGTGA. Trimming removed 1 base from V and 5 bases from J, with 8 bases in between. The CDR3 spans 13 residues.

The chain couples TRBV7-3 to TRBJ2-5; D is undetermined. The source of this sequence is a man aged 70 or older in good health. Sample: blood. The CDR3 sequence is CASSLSSSETQYF. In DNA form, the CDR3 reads TGTGCCAGCAGCTTAAGTTCTTCGGAGACCCAGTACTTC.